The rows below give T cell receptor beta chains drawn from one sample of a study of T-cell memory formation after mild COVID-19. MiXCR, applied by TCRdb to the 5' RACE reads, yields one record per CDR3 protein. The sample consists of 250,000 to 400,000 distinct CDR3 sequences, about 13% of them appearing once. Sequenced sample: PBMCs or a T cell subset sorted from them (not recorded which). All receptors come from a young man who had mild COVID-19 (a few samples of this study predate the infection). Cell type and time point are not known. Both conserved end residues are part of each CDR3. Fields, in order: clone size, J gene, V gene, D gene, CDR3 protein, CDR3 DNA. A D gene is named only where the DNA matches it firmly. Not all rows give a size; the values are once, few, many and, for expanded clones, a class.

few | TRBJ2-1 | TRBV7-3 | . | CASSLRSEGAQFF | TGTGCCAGCAGCTTAAGGTCGGAGGGTGCGCAGTTCTTC
few | TRBJ2-1 | TRBV5-6 | TRBD2 | CASSLDGGAFSEQFF | TGTGCCAGCAGCTTGGACGGGGGGGCCTTCAGTGAGCAGTTCTTC
few | TRBJ1-1 | TRBV7-9 | . | CASVWGKNTEAFF | TGTGCCAGCGTCTGGGGGAAGAACACTGAAGCTTTCTTT
. | TRBJ1-6 | TRBV14 | . | CASSHGWDSPLHF | TGTGCCAGCAGCCACGGGTGGGATTCACCCCTCCACTTT
once | TRBJ1-6 | TRBV4-3 | TRBD1 | CASSQEQGQVNSPLHF | TGCGCCAGCAGCCAAGAACAGGGGCAAGTTAATTCACCCCTCCACTTT
few | TRBJ1-1 | TRBV7-9 | TRBD1 | CASAGTDNTEAFF | TGTGCCAGCGCCGGGACAGACAACACTGAAGCTTTCTTT
. | TRBJ1-2 | TRBV6-4 | . | CASSPTIGINYGYTF | TGTGCCAGCAGTCCAACCATAGGTATTAACTATGGCTACACCTTC
many | TRBJ1-1 | TRBV5-1 | . | CASSLGQVLEDTEAFF | TGCGCCAGCAGCTTGGGACAGGTTTTGGAGGACACTGAAGCTTTCTTT
. | TRBJ1-6 | TRBV9 | . | CASSETPSLGSPLHF | TGTGCCAGCAGCGAAACCCCTTCGTTGGGTTCACCCCTCCACTTT
. | TRBJ1-1 | TRBV11-2 | . | CASSLVSTVPQAFF | TGTGCCAGCAGCTTAGTCTCGACAGTACCTCAAGCTTTCTTT
many | TRBJ2-5 | TRBV7-2 | TRBD1 | CASSLDGTGMETQYF | TGTGCCAGCAGCTTAGATGGGACAGGGATGGAGACCCAGTACTTC
few | TRBJ2-1 | TRBV20-1 | TRBD2 | CSARPVRGGPDEQFF | TGCAGTGCTAGACCCGTGCGGGGGGGCCCGGATGAGCAGTTCTTC
few | TRBJ1-2 | TRBV15 | . | CATSRDQGNYGYTF | TGTGCCACCAGCAGGGATCAGGGGAACTATGGCTACACCTTC
few | TRBJ1-2 | TRBV12-3/TRBV12-4 | . | CASGSNYGYTF | TGTGCCAGCGGCTCGAACTATGGCTACACCTTC
few | TRBJ1-2 | TRBV18 | TRBD1 | CASSPPYRGRGYTF | TGTGCCAGCTCACCACCGTACAGGGGGAGAGGCTACACCTTC
few | TRBJ2-3 | TRBV12-3/TRBV12-4 | . | CASILSQGMPDTQYF | TGTGCCAGCATCCTCTCGCAGGGAATGCCAGATACGCAGTATTTT
few | TRBJ2-7 | TRBV6-6 | . | CASSNDRRYEQYF | TGTGCCAGCAGTAACGACAGGAGATACGAGCAGTACTTC
. | TRBJ1-1 | TRBV7-9 | . | CASSSFTGQHTEAFF | TGTGCCAGCAGCTCCTTTACGGGGCAGCACACTGAAGCTTTCTTT
few | TRBJ2-3 | TRBV19 | . | CASSMTSGVADTQYF | TGTGCCAGTAGTATGACCTCGGGTGTGGCAGATACGCAGTATTTT
. | TRBJ1-6 | TRBV7-9 | . | CASTPGDSPLHF | TGTGCCAGCACCCCAGGGGATTCACCCCTCCACTTT
few | TRBJ1-2 | TRBV29-1 | . | CSVKGDGYTF | TGCAGCGTCAAAGGTGATGGCTACACCTTC
few | TRBJ1-2 | TRBV23-1 | . | CASSHSSGPYGYTF | TGCGCCAGCAGTCATTCGAGCGGACCCTATGGCTACACCTTC
. | TRBJ2-3 | TRBV7-9 | TRBD2 | CASSFKPGLAEIISTDTQYF | TGTGCCAGCAGCTTCAAACCGGGACTAGCGGAGATCATTAGCACAGATACGCAGTATTTT
. | TRBJ2-1 | TRBV28 | TRBD2 | CASSPTSGGRNEQFF | TGTGCCAGCAGCCCGACTAGCGGGGGGAGGAATGAGCAGTTCTTC
once | TRBJ1-1 | TRBV19 | TRBD1 | CASSIRGRDTEAFF | TGTGCCAGTAGTATCAGGGGGCGCGACACTGAAGCTTTCTTT